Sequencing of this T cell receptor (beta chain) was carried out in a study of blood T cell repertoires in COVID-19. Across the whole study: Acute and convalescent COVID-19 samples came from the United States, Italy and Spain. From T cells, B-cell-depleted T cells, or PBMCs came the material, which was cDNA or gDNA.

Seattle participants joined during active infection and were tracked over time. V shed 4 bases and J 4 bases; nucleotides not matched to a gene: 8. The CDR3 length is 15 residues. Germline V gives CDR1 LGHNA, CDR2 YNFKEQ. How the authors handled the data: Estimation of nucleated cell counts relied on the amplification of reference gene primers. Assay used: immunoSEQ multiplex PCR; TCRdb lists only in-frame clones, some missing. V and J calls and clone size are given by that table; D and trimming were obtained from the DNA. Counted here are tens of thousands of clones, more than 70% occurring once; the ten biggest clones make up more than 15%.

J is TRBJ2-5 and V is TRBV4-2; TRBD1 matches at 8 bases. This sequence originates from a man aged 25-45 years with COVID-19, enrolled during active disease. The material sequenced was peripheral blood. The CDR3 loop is CASSRADRGGETQYF. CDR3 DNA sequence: TGTGCCAGCAGCCGAGCTGACAGGGGCGGAGAGACCCAGTACTTC.